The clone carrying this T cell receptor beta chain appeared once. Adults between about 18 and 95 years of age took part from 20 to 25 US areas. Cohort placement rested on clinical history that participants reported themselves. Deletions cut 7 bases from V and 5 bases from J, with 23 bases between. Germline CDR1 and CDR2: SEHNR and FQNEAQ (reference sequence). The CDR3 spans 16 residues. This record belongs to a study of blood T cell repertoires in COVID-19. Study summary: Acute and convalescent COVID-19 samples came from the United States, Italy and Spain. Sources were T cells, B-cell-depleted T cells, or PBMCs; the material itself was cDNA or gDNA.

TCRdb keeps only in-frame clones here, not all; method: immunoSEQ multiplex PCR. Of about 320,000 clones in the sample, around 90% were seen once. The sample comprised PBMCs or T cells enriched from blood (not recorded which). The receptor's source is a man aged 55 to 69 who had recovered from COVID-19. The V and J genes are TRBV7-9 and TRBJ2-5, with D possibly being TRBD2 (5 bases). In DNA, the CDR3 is TGTGCCAGCACCGAAGGACTCTCGCCCCCTAGGGAGACCCAGTACTTC. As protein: CASTEGLSPPRETQYF.